The text below deals with one T cell receptor beta chain. Its specificity is not known. The same CDR3 also results from other DNA sequences found in this sample. Assay: immunoSEQ multiplex PCR; the TCRdb copy retains only in-frame clones and omits some. The table shows about a million clones, with about 80% occurring only once. These data are taken from a study of shared clonotypes between healthy human individuals. Findings and caveats of the study: Across a handful of donors, naive CD4 shared around 5.3%, naive CD8 over 3%, memory CD4 roughly 2.2%, memory CD8 0.4% to 0.5%.

Deletions cut 3 bases from V and 4 bases from J, with 12 bases between. Germline-derived CDR1 and CDR2 are KGHSH and LQKENI. The CDR3 runs 14 residues. The TCR was taken from a man aged 18 to 35 in good health. Some clones in this sample may be carry-over from other donors' samples. The chain combines TRBV18 with TRBJ2-5; perhaps TRBD2 as D (5 bases). Sequencing was done on a sample of memory CD4+ T cells from PBMCs. The sample's subset: CD45RA-negative fraction. CDR3 nucleotide sequence: TGTGCCAGCTCACCCCTTGAGGGTGGAGAGACCCAGTACTTC. Translating gives CASSPLEGGETQYF.